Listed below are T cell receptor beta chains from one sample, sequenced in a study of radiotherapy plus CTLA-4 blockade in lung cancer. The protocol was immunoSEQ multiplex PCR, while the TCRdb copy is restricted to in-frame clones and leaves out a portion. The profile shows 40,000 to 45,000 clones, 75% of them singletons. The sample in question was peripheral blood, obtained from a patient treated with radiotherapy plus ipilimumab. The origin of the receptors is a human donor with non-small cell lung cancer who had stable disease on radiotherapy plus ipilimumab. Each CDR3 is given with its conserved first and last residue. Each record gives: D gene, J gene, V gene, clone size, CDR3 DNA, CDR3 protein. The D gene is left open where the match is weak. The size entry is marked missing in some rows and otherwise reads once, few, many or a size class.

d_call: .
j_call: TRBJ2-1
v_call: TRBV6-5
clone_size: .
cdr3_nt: TGTGCCAGCAGTTACGGGGGGGCCTATGAGCAGTTCTTC
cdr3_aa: CASSYGGAYEQFF

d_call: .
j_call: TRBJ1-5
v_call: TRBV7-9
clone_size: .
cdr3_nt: TGTGCCAGCAGCCCGGACATGGGCAATCAGCCCCAGCATTTT
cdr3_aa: CASSPDMGNQPQHF

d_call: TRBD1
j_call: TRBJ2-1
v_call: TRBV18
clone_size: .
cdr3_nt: TGTGCCAGCTCACTACATCGACAGGGACAACAGTTCTTC
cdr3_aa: CASSLHRQGQQFF

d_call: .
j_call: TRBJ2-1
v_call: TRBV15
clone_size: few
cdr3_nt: TGTGCCACCCCCCCCTTAGCGGACGGCTACAATGAGCAGTTCTTC
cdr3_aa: CATPPLADGYNEQFF

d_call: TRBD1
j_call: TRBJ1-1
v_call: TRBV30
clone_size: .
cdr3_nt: TGTGCCGTTGGGACAGGGGTGGTGAACACTGAAGCTTTCTTT
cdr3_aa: CAVGTGVVNTEAFF

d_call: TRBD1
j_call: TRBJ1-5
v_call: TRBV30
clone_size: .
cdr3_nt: TGTGCCTGGAGTGTAAACAGGGGATTGGGTTATAGCAATCAGCCCCAGCATTTT
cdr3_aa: CAWSVNRGLGYSNQPQHF

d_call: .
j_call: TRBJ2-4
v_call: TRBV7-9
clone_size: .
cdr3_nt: TGTGCCAGCAGCTTAGTCCGGGGAGCCAAAAACATTCAGTACTTC
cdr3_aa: CASSLVRGAKNIQYF

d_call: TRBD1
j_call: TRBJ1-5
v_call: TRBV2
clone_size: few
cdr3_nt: TGTGCCAGCAGTTACGGACAGGGCAATCAGCCCCAGCATTTT
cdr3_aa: CASSYGQGNQPQHF

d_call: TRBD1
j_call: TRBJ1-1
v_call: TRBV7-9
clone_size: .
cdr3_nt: TGTGCCAGCAGCCCCACCGGGACAGTGAACACTGAAGCTTTCTTT
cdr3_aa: CASSPTGTVNTEAFF

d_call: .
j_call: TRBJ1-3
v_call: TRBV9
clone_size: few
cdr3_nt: TGTGCCAGCAGCCCGGGTGTGAACTCTGGAAACACCATATATTTT
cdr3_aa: CASSPGVNSGNTIYF

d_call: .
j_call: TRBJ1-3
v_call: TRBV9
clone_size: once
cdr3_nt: TGTGCCAGCAGCGTAGCGGCAGGGTCTGGAAACACCATATATTTT
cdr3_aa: CASSVAAGSGNTIYF

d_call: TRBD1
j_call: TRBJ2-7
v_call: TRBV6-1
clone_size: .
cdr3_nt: TGTGCCAGCAGTGGGGGGGACAGGGCAACCTACGAGCAGTACTTC
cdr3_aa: CASSGGDRATYEQYF

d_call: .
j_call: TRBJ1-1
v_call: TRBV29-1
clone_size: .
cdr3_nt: TGCAGCGTTGAACCCCGACAGAAGAACACTGAAGCTTTCTTT
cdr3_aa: CSVEPRQKNTEAFF